The present TCR beta chain was sequenced within a study of human T cells and chemical hapten exposure. Study background: The variation in per-sample TCR yields arose mainly from small differences in pooled library volumes.

The CDR3 length is 16 residues. Germline assignment: CDR1 LNHNV and CDR2 YYDKDF (reference sequence). The J segment lost 6 bases and the V segment lost 5 bases, leaving 9 bases of the junction unmatched. MiXCR, run by TCRdb on the 5' RACE reads, gives a single entry per CDR3 protein. The sample includes about 81,000 distinct CDR3 sequences, 7% to 8% of them seen just once. The starting material, unfractionated whole blood, was used for total RNA extraction. This clonotype showed up just a few times. The sequence was collected from a male donor in good health. The chain joins TRBV15 to TRBJ2-1, with 11 bases fitting TRBD1. The CDR3 DNA reads TGTGCCACCAGCTCGGGACAGGGGGTGGGCGGCAATGAGCAGTTCTTC. Its protein product is CATSSGQGVGGNEQFF.